This record concerns one TCR beta chain sequence. Its antigen is still unknown. No much larger clone is present one base from it, and per-base qualities are unavailable. Donors were healthy HIV-negative adults with no recently reported acute infections or vaccinations. Every donor was a Caucasian adult living in Nashville, Tennessee, USA. CD4+ T cells were enriched by magnetic negative selection; naive cells were then positively selected on CD45RA, and the negative fraction formed the memory subset. Blood was obtained by leukapheresis, after which PBMCs were separated by Ficoll-Histopaque density gradient centrifugation and cryopreserved in liquid nitrogen vapor phase. Purity and quantity of every magnetically sorted T cell population were checked by analytical flow cytometry. Genomic DNA was isolated from every sorted fraction and measured by UV absorbance on a Nanodrop 2000c. From cysteine to phenylalanine, the CDR3 is 15 amino acids long. Just the 45-base CDR3 DNA is kept, in frame starting at base 1. Trimming removed 1 base from V and 8 bases from J, leaving 17 bases between the germline ends. CDR1 SGHTA and CDR2 FQGNSA were looked up in the germline V gene.

The sample originates from a study of shared clonotypes between healthy human individuals (dated by TCRdb to the early 2020s). Study-wide context: A couple of women and three men aged 18 to 49 years were included in the cohort. To increase sequencing depth and limit assay-specific biases, TCR repertoire library preparation and sequencing were carried out by different laboratories using diverse techniques. For each donor, CD4 naive and CD4 memory were each run on three plates, CD8 naive on two plates, and CD8 memory on one plate. The study deeply sequenced blood TCR repertoires of several healthy adults to estimate repertoire size and the extent of clonotype sharing between individuals. Each donor's leukapheresis produced roughly between roughly 0.85 and 10 billion PBMCs.

Using the deep immunoSEQ assay, TCR CDR3 regions were amplified from genomic DNA by multiplex PCR. For each cell subset, the extracted genomic DNA was distributed evenly across all wells of several immunoSEQ 96-well plates, and each plate served as one replicate. For sorted subsets, around 200 ng genomic DNA, equal to 30,000 or so T cell genomes, was loaded into each replicate PCR. Purified libraries were quantified with a Qubit 3.0 fluorometer, sized on a Bioanalyzer 2100, and re-quantified with the KAPA Library Quantification kit. Every immunoSEQ 96-well plate was sequenced on a separate single-read 150-cycle Illumina NextSeq 550 flow cell. In the authors' own workflow: Because the immunoSEQ output held only junctional sequences and lacked quality scores, the filtering could not match the filtering applied to full-length reads. Sequences were annotated with PyIR, a Python wrapper for IgBLAST v1.9, and V/J genes and CDR3 were assigned using IMGT germline references. Reads with weak V/J assignments (E-value above 1e-6), missing CDR3, stop codons, out-of-frame junctions, or ambiguous translated residues were removed. V3J clonotypes were defined as sequences sharing the same inferred V gene, J gene, and CDR3 amino acid sequence. The percentage overlap between two repertoires was calculated by dividing the number of shared unique clonotypes by the size of the smaller repertoire. Three approaches were used to assess repertoire richness: RTK rarefaction, the Chao1 estimator, and Recon v2.1 estimates of unobserved clonotypes. Generation probabilities were computed with OLGA for all TCRbeta clonotypes obtained by the gDNA method from several donors. TCRdb's version of the immuneACCESS table is confined to in-frame rearrangements and falls short of the full clone set. An unresolved V gene accounts for under half of the shortfall where checked; the remainder is of unknown origin. That table furnishes V, J and clone size, whereas the DNA furnished D and trimming. This sample lists approximately 1.1 million clones; 75% to 80% were detected once. Under 0.65% of the sample comes from the top ten.

Study-wide findings and limitations: The genetic and exposure-history diversity represented was limited by the small number of donors. Sampling was restricted to blood, and TCR repertoires in tissues likely differ from the TCR repertoires found in blood. Naive subsets generally had larger estimated clonotype richness than memory subsets. Pairwise subsampling led to the expectation that sequencing depth would affect the degree of clonotype sharing among donors. Even with the large sequencing depth, rarefaction of the sorted-subset datasets indicated that sequencing was incomplete. Higher generation probabilities were observed for clonotypes shared by all four sorted-subset donors than for non-shared clonotypes. When a few donors were compared, the shared fraction of clonotypes was around 4.6% for naive CD4, over 3% for naive CD8, 2.3% for memory CD4, and 0.3% to 0.5% for memory CD8.

This clonotype originated in a man younger than 35 in good health. Some clones in this sample may be carry-over from other donors' samples. Input material: memory CD4+ T cells from PBMCs. Taken with the paper, the label for cell subset or site translates to: CD45RA-negative fraction. The sequence joins TRBV7-2 to TRBJ2-5, with the D gene not clear enough to name. The DNA sequence follows: TGTGCCAGCAGCTTAGGAGCTACCGAAAGGTCTACCCAGTACTTC. This codes for CASSLGATERSTQYF.